The sequence of this T cell receptor (beta chain) was determined in a study of T cells in Graves' hyperthyroidism and ophthalmopathy (dated by TCRdb to the late 2010s). Turning to the overall study: Peripheral blood was sampled at the time of initial diagnosis, prior to any treatment. After blood sampling, hyperthyroidism patients were treated with methimazole at a starting dose of 30 mg daily, and ophthalmopathy patients were treated with high-dose intravenous methylprednisolone. A discovery cohort of about 100 patients, 43 with Graves' ophthalmopathy and more than 55 with stable Graves' hyperthyroidism, was used to find distinguishing TCR V-J signatures. In addition, the study compared T-cell repertoires in thyroid tissue and in blood from several Graves' hyperthyroidism patients. The paper reports TCR Vbeta CDR3 sequencing of approximately 140 peripheral blood samples: fewer than 50 ophthalmopathy, fewer than 85 hyperthyroidism and 17 progressor patients. The 75 to 100 discovery patients were randomly split 7:3 into training and test sets. An independent validation cohort of about 19 hyperthyroidism patients and 15 or so patients who later progressed to ophthalmopathy tested prospective prediction of ophthalmopathy. The investigation overall reported the following: Most expanded thyroid clonotypes (frequency above 0.001) were also found in blood, which suggests that blood repertoires may mirror thyroid immune responses. In validation, the model predicted progression to ophthalmopathy with 55% to 71% sensitivity and 72% to 75% specificity, a median of 6.5 months before onset. Sample size was not statistically predetermined, and blinding of investigators to group allocation was not performed. A model built on a 13 V-J signature distinguished ophthalmopathy from stable hyperthyroidism, reaching 85% to 90% sensitivity and 81% to 83% specificity in cross-validation and 80%/75% in testing.

The TCR beta CDR3 regions were amplified from the RNA transcripts. For the first round of RT-PCR on the TCR CDR3, the HTBI primer set was used together with the Qiagen OneStep RT-PCR kit. Libraries were constructed in a second round of multiplex PCR, after which size selection and purification were carried out. Paired-end sequencing of the libraries was performed with 100 bp reads on an Illumina HiSeq2000. The original methods were these. SOAPnuke was used to process the raw data, throwing out any read that contained adapters or uncalled bases, had a mean Phred below 15, or lacked an exact constant-primer or identifier match. High-quality paired reads were merged using COPE v1.2.5, and each unique nucleotide sequence was defined as a clonotype. Clonotypes were aligned to IMGT TRBV, TRBD and TRBJ reference segments using MiTCR v1.1. Only V-J combinations with frequency above 0.0001, covering 99% to 99.2% of repertoires, were analysed. The TCS score was defined as F50 (clonal expansion) divided by E x V (chaos), with BLOSUM62-based TCRdist calculated between CDR3 peptides within each V-J. Welch's t-statistics and random forest reduced roughly 530 V-J features to 10 to 15, which were used in a naive Bayes classifier (R e1071). The public reads were quality trimmed at Q25 with fastp and then assembled into clones with MiXCR by TCRdb, keeping productive beta chains. One record per CDR3 amino acid sequence lists the most common genes and DNA. TCRdb's processing, not the authors' own work, is the source of the V and J calls. This sample lists roughly 200,000 distinct CDR3 sequences; around 20% were detected once. The top ten clonotypes cover about 45% of the sample.

In this sample, this clonotype turned up a few times. There is no known antigen for this receptor. Nothing much larger sits one base from this clone, and base qualities are not available. V is pared back by 7 bases and J by 4 bases, with 14 bases lying between the germline termini. The CDR3 goes from the cysteine to the phenylalanine over 14 residues. Just CDR3 DNA is preserved here, 42 bases in frame from base 1. The germline V gene (reference sequence) specifies LNHDA as CDR1 and SQIVND as CDR2. Graves' hyperthyroidism was defined as stable when no progression to ophthalmopathy occurred over 18 months of follow-up. Hyperthyroidism patients were aged 18 to 65 years and newly diagnosed, with disease duration of less than 2 months. Exclusion was applied to patients with uncontrolled infections, other autoimmune diseases, pregnancy or lactation. Clinical symptoms, serum thyroxine and TRAb, thyroid ultrasound, and orbital computed tomography formed the basis for the diagnoses. PBMCs were separated from roughly 9.3 ml of fresh peripheral blood using Ficoll-Paque density gradient centrifugation. Trizol reagent was used to extract total RNA, and RNA quality was then checked on an Agilent 2100 Bioanalyzer.

Rearrangement joined TRBV19 to TRBJ2-1; the D segment could be TRBD2, given 5 matching bases. This TCR derives from a man aged 35 to 55 with Graves' hyperthyroidism. The sample taken for sequencing was blood. The DNA sequence is given as TGTGCCAGTAACGCGGGTATGCAGTACAATGAGCAGTTCTTC. Its protein is CASNAGMQYNEQFF.